This TCR beta chain was profiled in a study of CD8 T cells in Susac syndrome. Roughly 0.45 to 1 ug RNA was reverse transcribed with random hexamers. TCRdb analysed the immunoSEQ multiplex PCR reads with MiXCR anew, one entry per CDR3 protein. Of fewer than 350,000 distinct CDR3 sequences in the sample, 70% to 90% are singletons; the top ten hold roughly 0.21%. The J segment lost 4 bases and the V segment lost 4 bases, leaving 11 bases of the junction unmatched. The CDR3 has 19 residues. This TCR was sampled from a human donor with multiple sclerosis. The sample consisted of CD8+ T cells from PBMCs. The rearrangement links TRBV12-3 or TRBV12-4 to TRBJ2-1, with 15 bases lining up with TRBD2. The DNA for the CDR3 is TGTGCCAGCAGTTCCGGACTAGCGGGAGGGAATAAGCGGTACAATGAGCAGTTCTTC. Translation: CASSSGLAGGNKRYNEQFF.